This T cell receptor beta chain was identified during a study of blood T cell repertoires in COVID-19. On the study more broadly: The study drew acute and convalescent COVID-19 samples from the United States, Italy and Spain.

Authors' analysis steps: Reference gene primer amplification gave estimated nucleated cell counts. TCRdb keeps only in-frame clones here, not all; method: immunoSEQ multiplex PCR. The V and J calls and clone size come from that table; D and trimming were worked out from the DNA. The sample records about 100,000 clones, roughly 81% being singletons. J was trimmed by 4 bases and V by 5 bases; bases with no gene match: 4. The CDR3 is 15 amino acids. The V gene's germline CDR1 is SEHNR and CDR2 FQNEAQ (reference sequence). This clonotype was sampled from a human donor in a cohort sampled during active COVID-19. The chain combines TRBV7-9 with TRBJ2-1; 11 bases are shared with TRBD2. The sequenced sample consisted of peripheral blood. CDR3 bases: TGTGCCAGCAGCCTGCTAGCGGGGGGTTACAATGAGCAGTTCTTC. As protein: CASSLLAGGYNEQFF.